The 10 T cell receptor beta chains below all came from one sample that was sequenced in a study of blood T cell repertoires in COVID-19. Repertoires were generated with immunoSEQ multiplex PCR, while TCRdb's copy carries only in-frame clones and drops some. This repertoire shows about 160,000 clones, 78% found once; its top ten account for around 14%. Material: peripheral blood. The receptors stem from a woman older than 75 with acute or convalescent COVID-19.

This chain connects TRBV28 to TRBJ2-7, with TRBD2 identical over 8 bases. The CDR3 spans 15 residues. Germline-derived CDR1 and CDR2 are MDHEN and SYDVKM. The J segment lost 7 bases and the V segment lost 4 bases, leaving 12 bases of the junction unmatched. CDR3 protein: CASSSGLGKKVEQYF. Written as DNA, the CDR3 is TGTGCCAGCAGTTCGGGACTAGGAAAGAAAGTGGAGCAGTACTTC.

This clone was recorded only once. CDR3 residues: CASSLLATNTGELFF. The CDR3 DNA follows: TGTGCCAGCAGCTTGCTAGCGACGAACACCGGGGAGCTGTTTTTT. This rearrangement joins TRBV7-9 to TRBJ2-2; D might be TRBD2 (6 bases). The V gene lost 3 bases and the J gene lost 0 bases, with 8 bases spanning the gap. This CDR3 is built from 15 residues. The germline V gene has CDR1 SEHNR and CDR2 FQNEAQ (reference sequence).

The count of this clone is one. The chain links TRBV2 to TRBJ1-5; D possibly corresponds to TRBD1 (6 bases). CDR1 is SNHLY and CDR2 is FYNNEI in the germline V gene. V was trimmed by 5 bases and J by 1 base, leaving 15 bases between them. This CDR3 comprises 16 residues. This chain's CDR3 is CASSQGWVDSNQPQHF. The CDR3 DNA follows: TGTGCCAGCAGTCAGGGGTGGGTAGACAGCAATCAGCCCCAGCATTTT.

Here the CDR3 reads CASSLGMLRGGELFF. CDR3 DNA sequence: TGTGCCAGCAGCCTTGGGATGCTAAGGGGCGGGGAGCTGTTTTTT. V and J are TRBV7-9 and TRBJ2-2, with D maybe TRBD1 (5 bases). Per germline, CDR1 SEHNR and CDR2 FQNEAQ (reference sequence). The CDR3 loop spans 15 amino acids. Trimming pared 5 bases from V and 7 bases from J, leaving 17 bases between.

The chain combines TRBV5-4 with TRBJ1-3, with a tentative D call TRBD1 (5 bases). From germline, CDR1 is SGHNT and CDR2 YYREEE (reference sequence). The CDR3 length is 17 residues. V was trimmed by 3 bases and J by 0 bases, leaving 16 bases between them. The CDR3 loop reads CASSWGGTALSGNTIYF. CDR3 in DNA: TGTGCCAGCAGCTGGGGGGGGACGGCCCTCTCTGGAAACACCATATATTTT.

The chain combines TRBV29-1 with TRBJ2-7; TRBD1 is a possible D gene (5 bases). From germline, CDR1 is SQVTM and CDR2 ANQGSEA. CDR3 length: 13 amino acids. V lost 6 bases, J lost 6 bases, and 18 bases lay in between. CDR3 residues: CSVTVLLSSEQYF. CDR3 bases: TGCAGCGTGACAGTGCTTTTATCTTCCGAGCAGTACTTC.

The chain uses TRBV3-1 (or the pseudogene TRBV3-2) and TRBJ2-1; a possible D gene is TRBD1 (6 bases). Germline loops: CDR1 LGHDT, CDR2 YNNKEL (reference sequence). The CDR3 runs 15 residues. Trimming removed 7 bases from V and 1 base from J, with 14 bases in between. The CDR3 region is CASTPGDPSYNEQFF. DNA for the CDR3: TGTGCCAGCACTCCAGGGGACCCGTCCTACAATGAGCAGTTCTTC.

The chain links TRBV2 to TRBJ2-1, with TRBD2 matching over 7 bases. V was pared by 4 bases and J by 8 bases, with 8 bases of the junction left unmatched. The CDR3 extends over 14 amino acids. In germline, CDR1 is SNHLY, CDR2 FYNNEI. As DNA, the CDR3 is TGTGCCAGCAGTGGGACTAGTAGTATCTATGAGCAGTTCTTC. This encodes CASSGTSSIYEQFF. The full variable domain, its missing parts supplied by reference TRBV2 and TRBJ2-1, is EPEVTQTPSHQVTQMGQEVILRCVPISNHLYFYWYRQILGQKVEFLVSFYNNEISEKSEIFDDQFSVERPDGSNFTLKIRSTKLEDSAMYFCASSGTSSIYEQFFGPGTRLTVL.

This rearrangement joins TRBV19 to TRBJ2-7; 10 bases line up with TRBD2. The germline CDR1 and CDR2 sequences are LNHDA and SQIVND (reference sequence). The V and J ends lost 2 bases and 6 bases, in that order; junction bases with no gene match: 4. The CDR3 loop spans 14 amino acids. The CDR3 protein is CASSITSGTREQYF. CDR3 sequence (DNA): TGTGCCAGTAGTATAACTAGCGGGACGCGCGAGCAGTACTTC.

The V call is TRBV3-1 (or the pseudogene TRBV3-2), the J call TRBJ1-2, with 9 bases fitting TRBD1. The J segment lost 4 bases and the V segment lost 4 bases, leaving 10 bases of the junction unmatched. From germline, CDR1 is LGHDT and CDR2 YNNKEL (reference sequence). This CDR3 contains 16 residues. CDR3 in DNA: TGTGCCAGCAGCCCACTTCCGGGACAGGGAGGCTATGGCTACACCTTC. Its protein product is CASSPLPGQGGYGYTF.